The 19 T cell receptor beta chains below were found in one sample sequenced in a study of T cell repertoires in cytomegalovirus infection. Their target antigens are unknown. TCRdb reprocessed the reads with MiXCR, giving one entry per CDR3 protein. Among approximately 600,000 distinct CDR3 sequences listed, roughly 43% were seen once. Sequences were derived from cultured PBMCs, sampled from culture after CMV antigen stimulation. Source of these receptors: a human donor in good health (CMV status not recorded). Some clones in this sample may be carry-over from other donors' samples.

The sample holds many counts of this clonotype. The DNA for the CDR3 is TGTGCCAGCAGCTTAGATGGTGCCTTCCTTCGGGCGACAGATACGCAGTATTTT. Its protein is CASSLDGAFLRATDTQYF. The chain has TRBV7-2 and TRBJ2-3; D remains ambiguous. The germline V gene encodes CDR1 SGHTA and CDR2 FQGNSA. This CDR3 has 18 residues. V was shortened by 1 base and J by 3 bases, with 20 bases between the two germline ends.

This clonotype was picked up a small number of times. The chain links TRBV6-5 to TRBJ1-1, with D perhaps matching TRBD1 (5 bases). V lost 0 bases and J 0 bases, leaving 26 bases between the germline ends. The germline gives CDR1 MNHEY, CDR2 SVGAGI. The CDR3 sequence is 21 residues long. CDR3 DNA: TGTGCCAGCAGTTACTCGTTTACCCGGGACTGGCCCGATTTCATGAACACTGAAGCTTTCTTT. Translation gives CASSYSFTRDWPDFMNTEAFF.

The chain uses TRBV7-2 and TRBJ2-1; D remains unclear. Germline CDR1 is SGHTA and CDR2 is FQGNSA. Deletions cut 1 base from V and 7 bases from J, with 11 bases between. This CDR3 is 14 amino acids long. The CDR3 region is CASSLVGWWNEQFF. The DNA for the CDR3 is TGTGCCAGCAGCTTAGTGGGGTGGTGGAATGAGCAGTTCTTC. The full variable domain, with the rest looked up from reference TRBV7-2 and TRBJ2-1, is GAGVSQSPSNKVTEKGKDVELRCDPISGHTALYWYRQSLGQGLEFLIYFQGNSAPDKSGLPSDRFSAERTGGSVSTLTIQRTQQEDSAVYLCASSLVGWWNEQFFGPGTRLTVL.

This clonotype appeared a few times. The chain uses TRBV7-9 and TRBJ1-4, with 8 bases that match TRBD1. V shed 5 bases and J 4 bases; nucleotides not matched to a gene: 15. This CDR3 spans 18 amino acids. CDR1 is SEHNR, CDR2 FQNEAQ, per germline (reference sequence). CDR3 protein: CASSPRGAGGELNEKLFF. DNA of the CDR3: TGTGCCAGCAGCCCAAGAGGGGCAGGGGGCGAACTTAATGAAAAACTGTTTTTT.

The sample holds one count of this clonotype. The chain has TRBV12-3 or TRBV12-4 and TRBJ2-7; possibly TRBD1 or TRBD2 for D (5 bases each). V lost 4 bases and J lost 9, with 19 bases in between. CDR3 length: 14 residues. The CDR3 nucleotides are TGTGCCAGCAGTTCCGACAGTGGAGGTGTTATGCAGTACTTC. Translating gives CASSSDSGGVMQYF.

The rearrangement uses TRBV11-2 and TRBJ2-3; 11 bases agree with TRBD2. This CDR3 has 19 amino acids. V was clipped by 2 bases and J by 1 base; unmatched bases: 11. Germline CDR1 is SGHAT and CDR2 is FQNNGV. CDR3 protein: CASSLKSRLAGRGTDTQYF. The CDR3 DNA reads TGTGCCAGCAGCTTAAAATCGCGACTAGCGGGGAGGGGCACAGATACGCAGTATTTT.

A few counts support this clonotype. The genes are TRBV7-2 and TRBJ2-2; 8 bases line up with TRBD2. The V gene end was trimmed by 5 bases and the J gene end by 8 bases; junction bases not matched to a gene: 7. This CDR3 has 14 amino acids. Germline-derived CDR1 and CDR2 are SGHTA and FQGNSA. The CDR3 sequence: CASSLGPGGGELFF. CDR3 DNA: TGTGCCAGCAGCCTCGGTCCGGGAGGGGGGGAGCTGTTTTTT.

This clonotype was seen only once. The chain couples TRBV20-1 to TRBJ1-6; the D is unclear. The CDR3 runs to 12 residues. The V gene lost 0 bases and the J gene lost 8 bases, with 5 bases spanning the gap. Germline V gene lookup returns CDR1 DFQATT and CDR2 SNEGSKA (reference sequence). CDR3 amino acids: CSAREADSPLHF. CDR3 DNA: TGCAGTGCTAGAGAAGCAGATTCACCCCTCCACTTT.

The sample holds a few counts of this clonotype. The CDR3 DNA reads as TGTGCCAGCAGTGGGACAGGACAAGAGACCCAGTACTTC. This translates into CASSGTGQETQYF. This sequence joins TRBV7-9 and TRBJ2-5; TRBD1 matches 8 bases. V lost 6 bases and J lost 2; bases outside the gene matches: 2. The CDR3 totals 13 residues. From germline, CDR1 is SEHNR and CDR2 FQNEAQ (reference sequence).

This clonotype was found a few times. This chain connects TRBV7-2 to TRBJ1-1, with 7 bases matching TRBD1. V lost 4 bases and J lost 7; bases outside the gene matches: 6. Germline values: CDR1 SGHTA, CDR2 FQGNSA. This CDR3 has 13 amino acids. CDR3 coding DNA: TGTGCCAGCAGCTCCAACAGGGGAGGTGAAGCTTTCTTT. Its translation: CASSSNRGGEAFF.

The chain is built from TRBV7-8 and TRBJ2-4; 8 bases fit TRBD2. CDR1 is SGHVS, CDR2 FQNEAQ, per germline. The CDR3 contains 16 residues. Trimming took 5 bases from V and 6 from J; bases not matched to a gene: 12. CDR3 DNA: TGTGCCAGCAGCCAAAGTGGGACTAGGCCGGCAAACATTCAGTACTTC. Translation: CASSQSGTRPANIQYF.

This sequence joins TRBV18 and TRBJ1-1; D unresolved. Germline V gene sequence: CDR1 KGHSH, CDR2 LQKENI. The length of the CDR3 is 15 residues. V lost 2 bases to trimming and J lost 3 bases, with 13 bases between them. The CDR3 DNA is TGTGCCAGCTCACCATTGAGGACCTTGGACACTGAAGCTTTCTTT. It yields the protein CASSPLRTLDTEAFF.

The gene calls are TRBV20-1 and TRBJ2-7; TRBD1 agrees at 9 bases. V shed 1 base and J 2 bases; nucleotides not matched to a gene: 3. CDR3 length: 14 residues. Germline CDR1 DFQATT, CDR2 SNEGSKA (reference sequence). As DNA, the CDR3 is TGCAGTGCTAGAGGGGGACAGGGAGCCTACGAGCAGTACTTC. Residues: CSARGGQGAYEQYF.

DNA of the CDR3: TGCGCCAGCAGCCCCCGAGAGCGGGGGGAGACCCAGTACTTC. Protein sequence: CASSPRERGETQYF. The gene calls are TRBV4-1 and TRBJ2-5, with 8 bases lining up with TRBD2. V lost 4 bases, J lost 5 bases, and 6 bases stayed unmatched. From germline, CDR1 is MGHRA and CDR2 YSYEKL. The CDR3 spans 14 residues.

The CDR3, as DNA: TGCGCCAGCTCGGACATCTACGAGCAGTACTTC. Translating gives CASSDIYEQYF. V and J are TRBV5-1 and TRBJ2-7, with a weak D call TRBD1 (5 bases). CDR3 size: 11 residues. V lost 7 bases, J lost 3 bases, and 8 bases lay in between. The germline CDR1 and CDR2 sequences are SGHRS and YFSETQ.

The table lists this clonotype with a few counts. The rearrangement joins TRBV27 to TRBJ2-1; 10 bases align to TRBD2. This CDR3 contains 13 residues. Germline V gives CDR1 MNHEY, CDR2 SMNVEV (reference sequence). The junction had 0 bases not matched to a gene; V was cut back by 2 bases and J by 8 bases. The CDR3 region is CASSLGLADEQFF. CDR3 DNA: TGTGCCAGCAGTTTAGGACTAGCGGATGAGCAGTTCTTC.

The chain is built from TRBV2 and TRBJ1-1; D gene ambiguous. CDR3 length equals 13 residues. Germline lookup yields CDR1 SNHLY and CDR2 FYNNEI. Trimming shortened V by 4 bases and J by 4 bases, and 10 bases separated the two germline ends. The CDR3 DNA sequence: TGTGCCAGCAGTGTCGACAAGGCCACTGAAGCTTTCTTT. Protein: CASSVDKATEAFF.

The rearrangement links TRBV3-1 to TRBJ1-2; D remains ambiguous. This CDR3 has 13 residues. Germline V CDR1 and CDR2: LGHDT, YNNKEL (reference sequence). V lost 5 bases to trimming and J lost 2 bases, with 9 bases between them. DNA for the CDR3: TGTGCCAGCAGCATTAGCTTCAACTATGGCTACACCTTC. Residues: CASSISFNYGYTF.

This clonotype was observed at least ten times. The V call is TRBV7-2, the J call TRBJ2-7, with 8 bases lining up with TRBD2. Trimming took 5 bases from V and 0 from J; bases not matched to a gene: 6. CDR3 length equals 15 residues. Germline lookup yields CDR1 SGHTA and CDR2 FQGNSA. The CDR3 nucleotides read TGTGCCAGCAGCACGGCGGGAGGCGCCTCCTACGAGCAGTACTTC. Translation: CASSTAGGASYEQYF.